Following are 24 T cell receptor beta chains from one sample sequenced in a study of blood T cell repertoires in COVID-19. Sequenced by immunoSEQ multiplex PCR; TCRdb stores in-frame clones only, minus some. The sample yields roughly 81,000 clones, roughly nine tenths seen once. Sequenced input: peripheral blood. The receptor set was obtained from a woman between 45 and 60 years old in a cohort sampled during active COVID-19.

V gene TRBV29-1 combines with J gene TRBJ2-7; 10 nucleotides align to TRBD1. Trimming removed 7 bases from V and 1 base from J; junction bases left unmatched: 7. The germline V gene has CDR1 SQVTM and CDR2 ANQGSEA. The CDR3 runs 14 residues. CDR3 DNA sequence: TGCAGCGCCGGACAGGGGGTTTTTTCCTACGAGCAGTACTTC. This sequence encodes CSAGQGVFSYEQYF.

The chain uses TRBV28 and TRBJ1-1; D might be TRBD1 (5 bases). Trimming removed 7 bases at V and 3 bases at J, with 24 bases between. Per germline, CDR1 MDHEN and CDR2 SYDVKM. This CDR3 region has 17 residues. Here the CDR3 DNA reads TGTGCCAGCACCCCCCTATCTCTCCGGGGGACCCACACTGAAGCTTTCTTT. Residues: CASTPLSLRGTHTEAFF.

In this sample, this clone turned up a few times. The rearrangement uses TRBV6-2 or TRBV6-3 and TRBJ1-2, with TRBD1 as a possible D gene (5 bases). V was pared by 5 bases and J by 2 bases, with 9 bases between. The CDR3 runs to 13 residues. The germline V gene has CDR1 MNHEY and CDR2 SVGEGT. CDR3 DNA: TGTGCCAGCAGTGAGGACACAAACTATGGCTACACCTTC. Residues: CASSEDTNYGYTF.

The rearrangement links TRBV19 to TRBJ2-1; 12 bases agree with TRBD2. Germline V gives CDR1 LNHDA, CDR2 SQIVND (reference sequence). The V gene end was trimmed by 1 base and the J gene end by 8 bases; junction bases not matched to a gene: 3. The CDR3 loop spans 15 amino acids. The CDR3 DNA reads as TGTGCCAGTAGTATAGGCCTAGCGGGAGGGTATGAGCAGTTCTTC. It specifies CASSIGLAGGYEQFF.

This chain uses TRBV2 with TRBJ1-2; TRBD1 might be the D (6 bases). The V end was cut by 3 bases, the J end by 7 bases, with 18 bases between. The CDR3 is made up of 15 amino acids. CDR1 is SNHLY and CDR2 is FYNNEI in the germline V gene. The CDR3 DNA reads TGTGCCAGCAGTGAGGGGGCAACTCCCTCCCTTGGCTACACCTTC. Amino acids: CASSEGATPSLGYTF.

The genes are TRBV18 and TRBJ2-7, with TRBD1 matching over 10 bases. There are 15 residues in the CDR3. V lost 3 bases to trimming and J lost 2 bases; unmatched junction nucleotides: 4. The V gene's germline CDR1 is KGHSH and CDR2 LQKENI. The CDR3 region is CASSPQGQGTYEQYF. DNA for the CDR3: TGTGCCAGCTCACCGCAGGGACAGGGGACCTACGAGCAGTACTTC.

The V gene is TRBV29-1, the J gene TRBJ2-3; D is uncertain. The V end was cut by 4 bases, the J end by 6 bases, with 11 bases between. Germline V gene lookup returns CDR1 SQVTM and CDR2 ANQGSEA. The CDR3 totals 12 residues. The CDR3 here is CSVVSAADTQYF. The CDR3 DNA follows: TGCAGCGTTGTGTCGGCGGCGGATACGCAGTATTTT.

The chain is built from TRBV3-1 (or the pseudogene TRBV3-2) and TRBJ2-5; 9 nucleotides line up with TRBD2. Trimming took 0 bases from V and 2 from J; bases not matched to a gene: 7. Germline V gene lookup returns CDR1 LGHDT and CDR2 YNNKEL (reference sequence). CDR3 size: 17 residues. This chain's CDR3 is CASSQERLAGRQETQYF. The CDR3 DNA sequence: TGTGCCAGCAGCCAAGAGCGGCTAGCGGGACGTCAAGAGACCCAGTACTTC.

The chain recombines TRBV10-3 with TRBJ2-5; possible D gene TRBD1, 6 bases. The CDR3 is 14 residues long. Germline V lookup: CDR1 ENHRY, CDR2 SYGVKD. V shed 5 bases and J shed 5 bases, with 15 bases lying between them. CDR3 DNA: TGTGCCATCAGTTCCCCGACAGGTCCGGAGACCCAGTACTTC. Protein: CAISSPTGPETQYF.

This rearrangement joins TRBV5-6 to TRBJ2-4; 9 bases fit TRBD1. V dropped 3 bases and J dropped 6; count of bases not matched to a gene: 4. Per germline, CDR1 SGHDT and CDR2 YYEEEE. The CDR3 runs to 14 residues. CDR3 loop: CASSSSGQGNIQYF. CDR3 bases: TGTGCCAGCAGCTCCTCGGGACAGGGAAACATTCAGTACTTC.

V is TRBV5-1 and J is TRBJ1-3; tentatively, D is TRBD1 (6 bases). This CDR3 region has 16 residues. With 4 bases removed from V and 1 base from J, the gap between germline ends came to 15 bases. Germline CDR1 reads SGHRS; CDR2 reads YFSETQ. The CDR3 loop is CASSLLTGASGNTIYF. The CDR3, as DNA: TGCGCCAGCAGCCTGCTGACAGGTGCTTCTGGAAACACCATATATTTT. The full variable domain, its missing parts supplied by reference TRBV5-1 and TRBJ1-3, is KAGVTQTPRYLIKTRGQQVTLSCSPISGHRSVSWYQQTPGQGLQFLFEYFSETQRNKGNFPGRFSGRQFSNSRSEMNVSTLELGDSALYLCASSLLTGASGNTIYFGEGSWLTVV.

J is TRBJ2-1 and V is TRBV18; TRBD2 matches at 10 bases. Germline V lookup: CDR1 KGHSH, CDR2 LQKENI. CDR3 length: 14 amino acids. J gave up 9 bases and V 3 bases, and 5 bases lay outside the gene matches. In DNA, the CDR3 is TGTGCCAGCTCACCCGTGGGGACTAGCGCTGAGCAGTTCTTC. It codes for CASSPVGTSAEQFF.

The V call is TRBV5-1, the J call TRBJ2-1; 8 positions match TRBD1. The V gene end was trimmed by 2 bases and the J gene end by 9 bases; junction bases not matched to a gene: 7. Per germline, CDR1 SGHRS and CDR2 YFSETQ. The CDR3 has 14 amino acids. Here the CDR3 DNA reads TGCGCCAGCAGCTTTGGGCAGGGGGCGTCTGAGCAGTTCTTC. Translating it yields CASSFGQGASEQFF.

V usage is TRBV23-1 and J usage is TRBJ1-1; D is unclear. TRBV23-1 is reported as an ORF; its role is uncertain. Trimming removed 7 bases at V and 0 bases at J, with 18 bases between. This CDR3 has 16 amino acids. DNA of the CDR3: TGCGCCAGCACCCGTGTCCGAGACTGGATGAACACTGAAGCTTTCTTT. This codes for CASTRVRDWMNTEAFF.

The chain is built from TRBV6-2 or TRBV6-3 and TRBJ1-5, with a tentative D call TRBD1 (6 bases). The CDR3 contains 15 residues. CDR1 is MNHEY and CDR2 is SVGEGT in the germline V gene. Trimming cost V 2 bases and J 5 bases, with 13 bases left between them. Here the CDR3 DNA reads TGTGCCAGCAGTTACACGACAGGAAGAGATCAGCCCCAGCATTTT. Translation: CASSYTTGRDQPQHF.

The V and J genes are TRBV19 and TRBJ1-1, with D perhaps TRBD1 (6 bases). Trimming shortened V by 4 bases and J by 4 bases, and 13 bases separated the two germline ends. The CDR3 loop spans 14 amino acids. Germline CDR1 LNHDA, CDR2 SQIVND (reference sequence). In nucleotides, the CDR3 is TGTGCCAGTAGTACCAATACAGGGCGCACTGAAGCTTTCTTT. Amino acids: CASSTNTGRTEAFF.

The chain couples TRBV25-1 to TRBJ1-1, with D unclear. V was clipped by 1 base and J by 2 bases, with 5 bases between them. This CDR3 is 13 amino acids long. CDR1 and CDR2 from the germline V gene are MGHDK and SYGVNS. The CDR3 sequence is CASSESVNTEAFF. CDR3 sequence (DNA): TGTGCCAGCAGTGAATCGGTAAACACTGAAGCTTTCTTT.

The CDR3 sequence is CASSRTGETDTQYF. The CDR3, as DNA: TGCGCCAGCTCCAGGACAGGGGAGACAGATACGCAGTATTTT. The V gene is TRBV5-1, the J gene TRBJ2-3; 9 positions match TRBD1. Per the germline V gene, CDR1 is SGHRS and CDR2 is YFSETQ. The CDR3 runs 14 residues. The ends lost 7 bases at V and 3 bases at J; junction bases unmatched: 6.

The chain joins TRBV7-9 to TRBJ2-7; TRBD2 agrees at 12 bases. The length of the CDR3 is 17 residues. Germline V gene lookup returns CDR1 SEHNR and CDR2 FQNEAQ (reference sequence). Losses at the gene ends were 4 bases for V and 3 bases for J; bases not matched to a gene: 10. This chain's CDR3 is CASSSTTSGRTYYEQYF. The CDR3, as DNA: TGTGCCAGCAGCTCAACAACTAGCGGGAGGACATACTACGAGCAGTACTTC.

This clone was counted between two and nine times. This chain connects TRBV11-2 to TRBJ1-1, with 8 bases aligning to TRBD1. CDR3 length: 15 amino acids. V dropped 5 bases and J dropped 3; count of bases not matched to a gene: 8. Looked up from germline, CDR1 is SGHAT and CDR2 is FQNNGV. The CDR3 region is CASSLRTGSDTEAFF. CDR3 nucleotide sequence: TGTGCCAGCAGCCTTCGGACAGGGTCCGACACTGAAGCTTTCTTT.

The rearrangement links TRBV28 to TRBJ2-7; 7 bases are shared with TRBD1. The V segment lost 4 bases and the J segment 3 bases; nucleotides outside the gene matches: 3. Germline CDR1 is MDHEN and CDR2 is SYDVKM. This CDR3 is 13 amino acids long. CDR3 region: CASSSGQSYEQYF. The CDR3 nucleotides are TGTGCCAGCAGTTCGGGACAGAGCTACGAGCAGTACTTC.

Only one count was recorded for this clone. The chain employs TRBV9 and TRBJ1-3; D not certain. This CDR3 is 16 amino acids long. Germline V gene sequence: CDR1 SGDLS, CDR2 YYNGEE. V lost 0 bases to trimming and J lost 0 bases, with 10 bases between them. CDR3 sequence (DNA): TGTGCCAGCAGCGTAGGTGGGCCTACCTCTGGAAACACCATATATTTT. This translates into CASSVGGPTSGNTIYF.

The chain has TRBV5-1 and TRBJ2-7; 12 nucleotides match TRBD2. The germline CDR1 and CDR2 sequences are SGHRS and YFSETQ. Trimming removed 4 bases from V and 6 bases from J; junction bases left unmatched: 11. The CDR3 has 16 amino acids. The CDR3 DNA reads TGCGCCAGCAGCGGCTTAGCTAGCGGGAGGGTTTTCGAGCAGTACTTC. Amino acids: CASSGLASGRVFEQYF.

The chain links TRBV3-1 (or the pseudogene TRBV3-2) to TRBJ2-7, with 8 bases aligning to TRBD1. Trimming removed 6 bases from V and 6 bases from J; junction bases left unmatched: 7. This CDR3 is 13 amino acids long. Germline values: CDR1 LGHDT, CDR2 YNNKEL (reference sequence). In DNA, the CDR3 is TGTGCCAGCAGTCCGGACAGGGAGGCCGAGCAGTACTTC. Amino acid sequence: CASSPDREAEQYF.